The next 12 T cell receptor beta chains were all read from a single sample in a study of OX40 agonist ivuxolimab in advanced cancers. Generated by immunoSEQ multiplex PCR, the TCRdb table keeps only in-frame clones and is missing some. Here the sample spans 35,000 to 50,000 clones, 88% being singletons. The sequences come from CD4+ or CD8+ T cells sorted from blood, collected in a trial of the OX40 agonist ivuxolimab. The receptors come from an adult with an advanced solid tumor such as melanoma, head and neck, liver or kidney cancer.

V and J are TRBV4-1 and TRBJ1-6, with D perhaps matching TRBD1 (6 bases). V lost 3 bases and J 0 bases, leaving 15 bases between the germline ends. This CDR3 is built from 18 residues. Germline CDR1 is MGHRA and CDR2 is YSYEKL. CDR3 DNA: TGCGCCAGCAGCCAGCTGGGGGGCCGAAGCTCCTATAATTCACCCCTCCACTTT. Its protein is CASSQLGGRSSYNSPLHF.

The genes are TRBV6-1 and TRBJ1-1, with 7 bases matching TRBD1. Looked up from germline, CDR1 is MNHNS and CDR2 is SASEGT. V lost 9 bases and J lost 0; bases outside the gene matches: 4. CDR3 length equals 13 residues. The CDR3 DNA sequence: TGTGCCAGTTCGACAGGGCTGAACACTGAAGCTTTCTTT. Amino acid sequence: CASSTGLNTEAFF.

The chain uses TRBV21-1 and TRBJ1-5; no check of the table's D call, TRBD1, against the DNA was made. TRBV21-1 is given as a pseudogene. The CDR3 loop spans 17 amino acids. The CDR3 loop reads CASSTEKGQSSNQPQHF. CDR3 nucleotide sequence: TGTGCCAGCAGCACCGAAAAGGGGCAGTCGAGCAATCAGCCCCAGCATTTT.

This clone showed up just a few times. This rearrangement joins TRBV25-1 to TRBJ1-1, with D uncertain. The V end lost 3 bases, the J end lost 0 bases, and 8 bases lay between the germline ends. From germline, CDR1 is MGHDK and CDR2 SYGVNS. The CDR3 runs 14 residues. CDR3 loop: CASSDRVMNTEAFF. The CDR3 DNA reads as TGTGCCAGCAGTGATCGCGTCATGAACACTGAAGCTTTCTTT.

This clone was observed once. This chain connects TRBV11-2 to TRBJ2-7, with TRBD2 as a possible D gene (6 bases). This CDR3 has 14 amino acids. V was cut by 6 bases and J by 2 bases, with 14 bases left in between. CDR1 and CDR2 (germline): SGHAT, FQNNGV. The CDR3 sequence is CASSYRGAPYEQYF. CDR3 bases: TGTGCCAGCAGTTATCGCGGGGCCCCCTACGAGCAGTACTTC. The full variable domain, with the rest looked up from reference TRBV11-2 and TRBJ2-7, is EAGVAQSPRYKIIEKRQSVAFWCNPISGHATLYWYQQILGQGPKLLIQFQNNGVVDDSQLPKDRFSAERLKGVDSTLKIQPAKLEDSAVYLCASSYRGAPYEQYFGPGTRLTVT.

This clone was detected once. V usage is TRBV5-4 and J usage is TRBJ2-5; no definite D call. Germline V gives CDR1 SGHNT, CDR2 YYREEE (reference sequence). The ends were cut back, 6 bases at V and 3 bases at J, with 12 bases in the middle. CDR3 length equals 13 residues. CDR3 sequence (DNA): TGTGCCAGCACCCCCGTTGGGGAAGAGACCCAGTACTTC. It encodes CASTPVGEETQYF.

The chain carries TRBV15 and TRBJ2-7; tentatively, D is TRBD1 (6 bases). V was shortened by 1 base and J by 3 bases, with 10 bases between the two germline ends. CDR3 length: 14 residues. The V gene's germline CDR1 is LNHNV and CDR2 YYDKDF (reference sequence). The CDR3 sequence is CATSRGGLYYEQYF. DNA for the CDR3: TGTGCCACCAGCAGAGGGGGGCTCTACTACGAGCAGTACTTC.

The genes are TRBV7-9 and TRBJ1-2; 7 bases are a match to TRBD1. Germline CDR1 SEHNR, CDR2 FQNEAQ (reference sequence). The CDR3 has 15 amino acids. Germline trimming cut 4 bases from V and 6 bases from J; bases unmatched to any gene: 11. The CDR3 bases are TGTGCCAGCAGCTACGGCCCGACAGGGTCGGATGGCTACACCTTC. It yields the protein CASSYGPTGSDGYTF.

The V and J genes are TRBV27 and TRBJ2-3; TRBD1 matches 9 bases. After removal of 3 bases from V and 0 bases from J, the junction contained 1 base not matched to a gene. This CDR3 comprises 15 residues. The V gene's germline CDR1 is MNHEY and CDR2 SMNVEV (reference sequence). CDR3 protein: CASSLTGGSTDTQYF. DNA for the CDR3: TGTGCCAGCAGTTTGACAGGGGGGAGCACAGATACGCAGTATTTT.

The DNA for the CDR3 is TGTGCCAGCAGTCATCAGGGGGAGAACTATGGCTACACCTTC. Protein sequence: CASSHQGENYGYTF. V and J are TRBV27 and TRBJ1-2; 7 bases are shared with TRBD1. The CDR3 consists of 14 residues. Germline V gene sequence: CDR1 MNHEY, CDR2 SMNVEV (reference sequence). V dropped 5 bases and J dropped 2; count of bases not matched to a gene: 5.

This clone has only one observation. V gene TRBV28 combines with J gene TRBJ2-2, with D maybe TRBD1 (6 bases). CDR1 MDHEN and CDR2 SYDVKM come from the germline V gene. The CDR3 contains 12 residues. V was cut by 6 bases and J by 5 bases, with 7 bases left in between. The CDR3 nucleotides read TGTGCCAGCAGGAGGGGGACCGGGGAGCTGTTTTTT. This codes for CASRRGTGELFF.

V is TRBV13 and J is TRBJ2-7; the D is unclear. Trimming stripped 1 base from V and 3 bases from J, with 10 bases between. Germline CDR1 is PRHDT and CDR2 is FYEKMQ (reference sequence). CDR3 length equals 14 residues. This chain's CDR3 is CASSLVLGDYEQYF. CDR3 coding DNA: TGTGCCAGCAGCTTAGTACTTGGAGACTACGAGCAGTACTTC.